The T cell receptor (beta chain) under discussion was sequenced for a study of CD8+CD57+ T cells in acquired aplastic anemia. Both TCR beta VDJ combination and CDR3 sequence profiling were carried out. Genomic DNA was the template for this profiling. TCRdb fed the reads into MiXCR, producing one record per CDR3 protein. The table lists 150,000 or so distinct CDR3 sequences, 63% of them singletons. The source is a human donor in good health. The specimen was sorted CD4+, CD8+, or CD8+CD57+ T cells (not recorded which) from PBMCs.

CDR3 sequence reads: CATSESSGGNTGELFF. The CDR3, as DNA: TGTGCCACCAGTGAGTCTAGCGGGGGGAACACCGGGGAGCTGTTTTTT. The J gene is TRBJ2-2, the V gene TRBV24-1; 10 bases fit TRBD2. CDR3 length equals 16 residues. Looked up from germline, CDR1 is KGHDR and CDR2 is SFDVKD. V shed 4 bases and J 1 base; nucleotides not matched to a gene: 2.